This T cell receptor (beta chain) was retrieved from a study of CD8+CD57+ T cells in acquired aplastic anemia. Study details: When averaged, DNA from sorted CD4+ and CD8+ cells came to 2.5 to 3.5 ug. Study results and caveats: Some 27 CD8+ CDR3 sequences were shared between patients and controls. Patients and healthy controls showed no significant CD8+ Simpson's diversity difference.

It was genomic DNA that served as the template for profiling TCR beta VDJ and CDR3. TCRdb passed the reads through MiXCR, listing each CDR3 protein once. The table has about 98,000 distinct CDR3 sequences, 55% to 70% seen once. This CDR3 has 17 residues. The ends lost 5 bases at V and 0 bases at J; junction bases unmatched: 11. From germline, CDR1 is DFQATT and CDR2 SNEGSKA (reference sequence). In patients chosen for sequencing, flow cytometry had shown CD8+CD57+ cell expansion. Patients had received no therapy at the time of blood sampling. Regarding this clonotype: Its antigen is not known.

Sequenced input: sorted CD4+, CD8+, or CD8+CD57+ T cells (not recorded which) from PBMCs. The TCR sequence derives from a human donor with aplastic anemia. The chain carries TRBV20-1 and TRBJ2-3; 10 positions match TRBD2. The DNA for the CDR3 is TGCAGTGCTTGGACTAGCGGTGAGGCCACAAGCACAGATACGCAGTATTTT. As protein: CSAWTSGEATSTDTQYF.